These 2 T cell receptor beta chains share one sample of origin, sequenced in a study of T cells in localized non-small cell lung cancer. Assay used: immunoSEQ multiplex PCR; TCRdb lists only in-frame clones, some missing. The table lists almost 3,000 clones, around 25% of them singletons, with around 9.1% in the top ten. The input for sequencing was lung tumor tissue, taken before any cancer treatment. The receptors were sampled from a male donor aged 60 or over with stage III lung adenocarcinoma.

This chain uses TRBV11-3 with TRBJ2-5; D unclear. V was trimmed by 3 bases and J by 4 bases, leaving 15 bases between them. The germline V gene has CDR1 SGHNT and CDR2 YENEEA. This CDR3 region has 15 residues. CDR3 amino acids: CASSFLRSLGETQYF. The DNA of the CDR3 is TGTGCCAGCAGCTTCCTTCGGAGCCTTGGAGAGACCCAGTACTTC.

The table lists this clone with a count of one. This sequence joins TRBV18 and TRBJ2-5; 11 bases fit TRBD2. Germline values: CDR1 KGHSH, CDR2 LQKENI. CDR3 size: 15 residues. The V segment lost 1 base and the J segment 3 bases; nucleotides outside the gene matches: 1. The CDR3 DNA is TGTGCCAGCTCACCACAGGGACTAGCGGAAGAGACCCAGTACTTC. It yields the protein CASSPQGLAEETQYF.